This TCR beta chain was found in a study of cytomegalovirus exposure and HLA in healthy donors. Study-wide background: From 150 million to 200 million T cells, an earlier analysis saw approximately 110 million unique TCR beta sequences. Findings and caveats of the study: A later analysis, which compared TCR beta chains of equal frequency, found the HLA-associated ones more clonally expanded. Researchers reported in a later analysis that a missense DCLRE1C variant was tied to TCR beta V- and J-gene trimming.

In the case of this clone: Its matching antigen is unknown.

PCR employed 60 Vbeta and 13 Jbeta primers. Only in-frame clones appear in the TCRdb table, and some are missing; sequencing was by immunoSEQ multiplex PCR. Altogether some 130,000 clones are present, 80% being singletons, with the ten largest covering 2.5%. The sequenced sample was PBMCs. The sequence was collected from a man aged 25 to 45 in good health and CMV-seronegative.

The CDR3 here is CASKTVVAGDHEQYF. In nucleotides, the CDR3 is TGTGCCAGCAAAACTGTGGTAGCGGGAGACCACGAGCAGTACTTC. The chain carries TRBV6-4 and TRBJ2-7; 9 nucleotides match TRBD2. This CDR3 spans 15 amino acids. CDR1 is MRHNA and CDR2 is SNTAGT in the germline V gene. V lost 7 bases to trimming and J lost 5 bases; unmatched junction nucleotides: 12.